This is a list of T cell receptor beta chains from one sample in a study of shared clonotypes between healthy human individuals. The method was immunoSEQ multiplex PCR; TCRdb's version includes in-frame clones alone and lacks a portion of them. The sample includes 85,000 to 100,000 clones, almost 70% of them seen just once. The sequenced sample consisted of memory CD8+ T cells sorted from blood. These receptors were collected from a man between 25 and 39 years old in good health. CDR3s include the opening cysteine and the closing phenylalanine or tryptophan. Fields, in order: clone size, J gene, D gene, V gene, CDR3 DNA, CDR3 protein. A D gene is named only where the DNA matches it firmly. The size field is filled for only some rows; it gives once, few, many or a size class.

clone size: -; J gene: TRBJ2-7; D gene: TRBD1; V gene: TRBV11-2; CDR3 DNA: TGTGCCAGCAGCTTAGATGGGGACAGGGGTTGGCGGGCATCCTACGAGCAGTACTTC; CDR3 protein: CASSLDGDRGWRASYEQYF
clone size: -; J gene: TRBJ2-5; D gene: TRBD1; V gene: TRBV29-1; CDR3 DNA: TGCAGCGTTGATGGGACAGGGGAGTTAAGAGGCCAAGAGACCCAGTACTTC; CDR3 protein: CSVDGTGELRGQETQYF
clone size: -; J gene: TRBJ2-5; D gene: -; V gene: TRBV7-2; CDR3 DNA: TGTGCCAGCAGCTTCGAAAGAGAGACCCAGTACTTC; CDR3 protein: CASSFERETQYF
clone size: -; J gene: TRBJ2-7; D gene: TRBD1; V gene: TRBV5-1; CDR3 DNA: TGCGCCAGCACAAAAGGGACAGCCACCTACGAGCAGTACTTC; CDR3 protein: CASTKGTATYEQYF
clone size: few; J gene: TRBJ2-7; D gene: TRBD1; V gene: TRBV2; CDR3 DNA: TGTGCCAGCAGCGGGACAGCGTCTTCCTACGAGCAGTACTTC; CDR3 protein: CASSGTASSYEQYF
clone size: -; J gene: TRBJ1-4; D gene: -; V gene: TRBV6-6; CDR3 DNA: TGTGCCAGCAGTTACGGGCAGGGGAATGAAAAACTGTTTTTT; CDR3 protein: CASSYGQGNEKLFF
clone size: many; J gene: TRBJ2-6; D gene: -; V gene: TRBV6-4; CDR3 DNA: TGTGCCAGCAGTGACCTGGGTGGCTCTGGGGCCAACGTCCTGACTTTC; CDR3 protein: CASSDLGGSGANVLTF
clone size: -; J gene: TRBJ1-2; D gene: -; V gene: TRBV19; CDR3 DNA: TGTGCCGTTTCCTCCTGGAATCTGGGGGCTAACTATGGCTACACCTTC; CDR3 protein: CAVSSWNLGANYGYTF
clone size: few; J gene: TRBJ2-5; D gene: -; V gene: TRBV10-2; CDR3 DNA: TGCGCCAGCAGTGATTCGTTGACTAAAGAGACCCAGTACTTC; CDR3 protein: CASSDSLTKETQYF
clone size: -; J gene: TRBJ1-4; D gene: -; V gene: TRBV15; CDR3 DNA: TGTGCCACCAGCAGAGATGTGGGGTGGGATGAAAAACTGTTTTTT; CDR3 protein: CATSRDVGWDEKLFF
clone size: -; J gene: TRBJ2-1; D gene: TRBD2; V gene: TRBV5-1; CDR3 DNA: TGCGCCAGCAGCTTGGCTAGCCCTAGCGGGAGCAATGAGCAGTTCTTC; CDR3 protein: CASSLASPSGSNEQFF
clone size: few; J gene: TRBJ2-1; D gene: TRBD2; V gene: TRBV4-3; CDR3 DNA: TGCGCCAGCAGCCAAGATTACAGCGGGAGCCCCAATGAGCAGTTCTTC; CDR3 protein: CASSQDYSGSPNEQFF
clone size: -; J gene: TRBJ2-3; D gene: TRBD2; V gene: TRBV10-3; CDR3 DNA: TGTGCCATCAGTGGGCTAGCGGGACGGGATACGCAGTATTTT; CDR3 protein: CAISGLAGRDTQYF
clone size: -; J gene: TRBJ1-2; D gene: -; V gene: TRBV28; CDR3 DNA: TGTGCCAGCAGTGGAGGGATATACTATGGCTACACCTTC; CDR3 protein: CASSGGIYYGYTF
clone size: few; J gene: TRBJ2-1; D gene: TRBD1; V gene: TRBV7-9; CDR3 DNA: TGTGCCAGCAGCGGGACAGGGGTCGGAGAGCAGTTCTTC; CDR3 protein: CASSGTGVGEQFF
clone size: -; J gene: TRBJ2-3; D gene: -; V gene: TRBV6-4; CDR3 DNA: TGTGCCAGCAGTCCCGCACTTGGTAGCACAGATACGCAGTATTTT; CDR3 protein: CASSPALGSTDTQYF
clone size: -; J gene: TRBJ2-7; D gene: -; V gene: TRBV6-1; CDR3 DNA: TGTGCCAGCAGCCGAGGGGGGCAAGAGCAGTACTTC; CDR3 protein: CASSRGGQEQYF
clone size: many; J gene: TRBJ1-5; D gene: TRBD1; V gene: TRBV19; CDR3 DNA: TGTGCCAGTACCACAGGGGGCGCGGGGTTTCAGCCCCAGCATTTT; CDR3 protein: CASTTGGAGFQPQHF
clone size: many; J gene: TRBJ2-2; D gene: -; V gene: TRBV2; CDR3 DNA: TGTGCCAGCAGTGAAACCGCTAGCAAGAACACCGGGGAGCTGTTTTTT; CDR3 protein: CASSETASKNTGELFF
clone size: -; J gene: TRBJ2-7; D gene: -; V gene: TRBV19; CDR3 DNA: TGTGCCAGTTCCCAATGGGGTAGCTCCTACGAGCAGTACTTC; CDR3 protein: CASSQWGSSYEQYF
clone size: -; J gene: TRBJ2-7; D gene: -; V gene: TRBV1; CDR3 DNA: TGCACCAGTAGCGGGACTGCCTCCTACGAGCAGTACTTC; CDR3 protein: CTSSGTASYEQYF
clone size: -; J gene: TRBJ1-2; D gene: -; V gene: TRBV6-1; CDR3 DNA: TGTGTCAGCAGTGAATTAGCGGCAGCGACAGCTAACTATGGCTACACCTTC; CDR3 protein: CVSSELAAATANYGYTF
clone size: many; J gene: TRBJ2-7; D gene: -; V gene: TRBV28; CDR3 DNA: TGTGCCAGCAGTCCGCATCCTTCCTACGAGCAGTACTTC; CDR3 protein: CASSPHPSYEQYF
clone size: -; J gene: TRBJ2-1; D gene: TRBD2; V gene: TRBV15; CDR3 DNA: TGTGCCACCGGACTAGCGTTCTCGGGCAATGAGCAGTTCTTC; CDR3 protein: CATGLAFSGNEQFF
clone size: -; J gene: TRBJ1-1; D gene: TRBD1; V gene: TRBV5-1; CDR3 DNA: TGCGCCAGCAGCTCCGGGACAGGGAACACTGAAGCTTTCTTT; CDR3 protein: CASSSGTGNTEAFF
clone size: -; J gene: TRBJ2-7; D gene: TRBD1; V gene: TRBV2; CDR3 DNA: TGTGCCAGCTTGACAGGGGGCTCCTCCTACGAGCAGTACTTC; CDR3 protein: CASLTGGSSYEQYF
clone size: -; J gene: TRBJ2-2; D gene: -; V gene: TRBV28; CDR3 DNA: TGTGCCAGCAGCCTTTACACCGGGGAGCTGTTTTTT; CDR3 protein: CASSLYTGELFF
clone size: -; J gene: TRBJ1-2; D gene: -; V gene: TRBV4-3; CDR3 DNA: TGCGCCAGCAGCCAAGATTACGACAGCGGGAACTATGGCTACACCTTC; CDR3 protein: CASSQDYDSGNYGYTF
clone size: -; J gene: TRBJ2-1; D gene: TRBD2; V gene: TRBV13; CDR3 DNA: TGTGCCAGCAGCTATGAGCGGGAGGGGGATTACAATGAGCAGTTCTTC; CDR3 protein: CASSYEREGDYNEQFF
clone size: -; J gene: TRBJ1-1; D gene: -; V gene: TRBV11-2; CDR3 DNA: TGTGCCAGCAGCTTAGCGGGTTTAAGGGTTTCGAACACTGAAGCTTTCTTT; CDR3 protein: CASSLAGLRVSNTEAFF
clone size: -; J gene: TRBJ2-7; D gene: -; V gene: TRBV4-1; CDR3 DNA: TGCGCCAGCAGCCTGACGGACTCCTACGAGCAGTACTTC; CDR3 protein: CASSLTDSYEQYF
clone size: few; J gene: TRBJ2-5; D gene: TRBD2; V gene: TRBV2; CDR3 DNA: TGTGCCAGTTTCCCATGGCTAGCGGGAGGGGAGGAGACCCAGTACTTC; CDR3 protein: CASFPWLAGGEETQYF
clone size: many; J gene: TRBJ2-7; D gene: TRBD2; V gene: TRBV7-2; CDR3 DNA: TGTGCCAGCAGCTTCCGACTAGCGGGAGTAGATGAGCAGTACTTC; CDR3 protein: CASSFRLAGVDEQYF
clone size: -; J gene: TRBJ2-1; D gene: -; V gene: TRBV11-2; CDR3 DNA: TGTGCCAGCAGCTCACCAGAGCTAGTTAGGGGCAATGAGCAGTTCTTC; CDR3 protein: CASSSPELVRGNEQFF
clone size: -; J gene: TRBJ2-1; D gene: -; V gene: TRBV7-3; CDR3 DNA: TGTGCCAGCAGGCAGAGCAGTAATTTAGCCTACAATGAGCAGTTCTTC; CDR3 protein: CASRQSSNLAYNEQFF
clone size: -; J gene: TRBJ2-7; D gene: -; V gene: TRBV7-9; CDR3 DNA: TGTGCCAGCAGCTTCAATCCCTACGAGCAGTACTTC; CDR3 protein: CASSFNPYEQYF
clone size: -; J gene: TRBJ1-5; D gene: -; V gene: TRBV6-4; CDR3 DNA: TGTGCCAGCAGTGACAGGCCTAATCAGCCCCAGCATTTT; CDR3 protein: CASSDRPNQPQHF
clone size: -; J gene: TRBJ2-1; D gene: TRBD2; V gene: TRBV2; CDR3 DNA: TGTGCCAGCAGGGGAGGGACTAGCGGAGTATACAATGAGCAGTTCTTC; CDR3 protein: CASRGGTSGVYNEQFF
clone size: -; J gene: TRBJ2-5; D gene: TRBD2; V gene: TRBV13; CDR3 DNA: TGTGCCAGCAGCTCTCGGGGGGCTAGCGGGAGGGTCCAAGAGACCCAGTACTTC; CDR3 protein: CASSSRGASGRVQETQYF
clone size: -; J gene: TRBJ2-2; D gene: TRBD2; V gene: TRBV2; CDR3 DNA: TGTGCCAGCAGTGGGACTAGCGGGAGGGCCTTTCAGGTGGCCGGGGAGCTGTTTTTT; CDR3 protein: CASSGTSGRAFQVAGELFF
clone size: -; J gene: TRBJ2-1; D gene: -; V gene: TRBV7-6; CDR3 DNA: TGTGCCAGCAGCTTAACGGGAGTGTCTGAGCAGTTCTTC; CDR3 protein: CASSLTGVSEQFF
clone size: few; J gene: TRBJ2-5; D gene: TRBD2; V gene: TRBV5-6; CDR3 DNA: TGTGCCAGCAGCCCCCTCGGACTAGCGGGATACCCGCAAGAGACCCAGTACTTC; CDR3 protein: CASSPLGLAGYPQETQYF
clone size: -; J gene: TRBJ2-7; D gene: -; V gene: TRBV7-8; CDR3 DNA: TGTGCCAGCAGCCCTAGGGGGGTACGCGAGCAGTACTTC; CDR3 protein: CASSPRGVREQYF
clone size: few; J gene: TRBJ1-2; D gene: -; V gene: TRBV7-9; CDR3 DNA: TGTGCCAGCAGCTATGGGGGGACTACCTATGGCTACACCTTC; CDR3 protein: CASSYGGTTYGYTF
clone size: -; J gene: TRBJ1-2; D gene: -; V gene: TRBV7-8; CDR3 DNA: TGTGCCAGCAGCTTAGGGACCGGAGGGAACACCTTC; CDR3 protein: CASSLGTGGNTF
clone size: -; J gene: TRBJ1-4; D gene: TRBD1; V gene: TRBV4-3; CDR3 DNA: TGCGCCAGCAGCCAAGGGACAGGAGATGAAAAACTGTTTTTT; CDR3 protein: CASSQGTGDEKLFF
clone size: -; J gene: TRBJ2-7; D gene: -; V gene: TRBV13; CDR3 DNA: TGTGCCAGCAGCTTGGCGGCAGGTCACGAGCAGTACTTC; CDR3 protein: CASSLAAGHEQYF
clone size: -; J gene: TRBJ2-1; D gene: TRBD2; V gene: TRBV6-1; CDR3 DNA: TGTGCCAGCACTGACGGGACTAGCGTCAACAATGAGCAGTTCTTC; CDR3 protein: CASTDGTSVNNEQFF
clone size: -; J gene: TRBJ2-3; D gene: -; V gene: TRBV10-3; CDR3 DNA: TGTGCCATCTGGCAGGTTAGGACAGATACGCAGTATTTT; CDR3 protein: CAIWQVRTDTQYF
clone size: -; J gene: TRBJ1-2; D gene: -; V gene: TRBV5-4; CDR3 DNA: TGTGCCAGCAGCTTGCCCCGGATGAATATCTATGGCTACACCTTC; CDR3 protein: CASSLPRMNIYGYTF
clone size: -; J gene: TRBJ2-2; D gene: TRBD2; V gene: TRBV7-1; CDR3 DNA: TGTGCCAGCAGCTTAGAACGACTAGCGGGAGCCCCCGGGGAGCTGTTTTTT; CDR3 protein: CASSLERLAGAPGELFF
clone size: -; J gene: TRBJ1-3; D gene: TRBD1; V gene: TRBV10-3; CDR3 DNA: TGTGCCGTTACCGGGACAGGGGATGGAAACACCATATATTTT; CDR3 protein: CAVTGTGDGNTIYF
clone size: few; J gene: TRBJ2-6; D gene: TRBD2; V gene: TRBV6-4; CDR3 DNA: TGTGCCAGCAGTAGCGGGAGGGGCTCTGGGGCCAACGTCCTGACTTTC; CDR3 protein: CASSSGRGSGANVLTF